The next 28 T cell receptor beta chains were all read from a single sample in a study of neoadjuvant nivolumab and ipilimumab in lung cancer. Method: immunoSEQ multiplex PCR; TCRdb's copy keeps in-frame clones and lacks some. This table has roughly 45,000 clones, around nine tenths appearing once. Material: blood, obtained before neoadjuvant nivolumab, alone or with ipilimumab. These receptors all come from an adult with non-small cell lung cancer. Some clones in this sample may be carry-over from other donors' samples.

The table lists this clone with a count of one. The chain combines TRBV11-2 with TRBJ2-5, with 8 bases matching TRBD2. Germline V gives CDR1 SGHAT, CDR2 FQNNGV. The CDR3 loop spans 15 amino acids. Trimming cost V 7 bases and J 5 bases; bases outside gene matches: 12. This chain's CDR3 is CASKRVAGPFETQYF. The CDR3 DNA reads TGTGCCAGCAAGAGGGTAGCGGGACCCTTTGAGACCCAGTACTTC. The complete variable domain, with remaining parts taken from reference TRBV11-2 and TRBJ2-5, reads EAGVAQSPRYKIIEKRQSVAFWCNPISGHATLYWYQQILGQGPKLLIQFQNNGVVDDSQLPKDRFSAERLKGVDSTLKIQPAKLEDSAVYLCASKRVAGPFETQYFGPGTRLLVL.

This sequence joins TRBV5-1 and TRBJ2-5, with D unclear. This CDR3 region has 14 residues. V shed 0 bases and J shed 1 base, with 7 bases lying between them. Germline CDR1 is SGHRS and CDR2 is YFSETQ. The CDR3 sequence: CASSLAGSQETQYF. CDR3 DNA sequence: TGCGCCAGCAGCTTGGCAGGTTCCCAAGAGACCCAGTACTTC.

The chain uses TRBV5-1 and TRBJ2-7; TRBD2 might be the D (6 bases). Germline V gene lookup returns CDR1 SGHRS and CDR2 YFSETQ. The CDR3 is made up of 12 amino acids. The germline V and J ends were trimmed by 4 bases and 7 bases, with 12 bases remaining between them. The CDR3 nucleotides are TGCGCCAGCAGCGCCCCGGGGGTAGAGCAGTACTTC. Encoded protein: CASSAPGVEQYF.

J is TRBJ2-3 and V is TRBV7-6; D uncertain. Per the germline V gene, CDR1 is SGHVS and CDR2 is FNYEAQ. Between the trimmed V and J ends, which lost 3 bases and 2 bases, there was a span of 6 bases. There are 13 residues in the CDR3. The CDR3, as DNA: TGTGCCAGCAGCTTCGTGGCCACAGATACGCAGTATTTT. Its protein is CASSFVATDTQYF.

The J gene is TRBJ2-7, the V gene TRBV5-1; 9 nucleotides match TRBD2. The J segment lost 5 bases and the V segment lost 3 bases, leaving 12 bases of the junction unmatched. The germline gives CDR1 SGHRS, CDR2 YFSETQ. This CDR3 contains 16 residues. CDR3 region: CASSSTLAGDTHEQYF. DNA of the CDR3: TGCGCCAGCAGCTCGACCTTAGCGGGAGATACCCACGAGCAGTACTTC.

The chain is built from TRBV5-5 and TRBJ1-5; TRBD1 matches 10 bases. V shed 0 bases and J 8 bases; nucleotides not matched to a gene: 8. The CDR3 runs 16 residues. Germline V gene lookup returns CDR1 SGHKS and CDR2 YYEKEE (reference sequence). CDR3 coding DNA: TGTGCCAGCAGCTTGGGGACAGGGGGGTATCAGAAGCCCCAGCATTTT. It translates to CASSLGTGGYQKPQHF.

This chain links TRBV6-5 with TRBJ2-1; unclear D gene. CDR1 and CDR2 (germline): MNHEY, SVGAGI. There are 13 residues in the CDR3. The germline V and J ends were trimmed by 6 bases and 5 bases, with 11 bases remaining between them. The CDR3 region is CASSSSSDNEQFF. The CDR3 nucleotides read TGTGCCAGCAGCTCCTCCTCGGACAATGAGCAGTTCTTC.

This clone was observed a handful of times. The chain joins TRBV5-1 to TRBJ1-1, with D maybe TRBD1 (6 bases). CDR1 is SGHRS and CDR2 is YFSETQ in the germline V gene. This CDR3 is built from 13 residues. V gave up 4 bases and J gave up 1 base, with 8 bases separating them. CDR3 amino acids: CASSRTENTEAFF. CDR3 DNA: TGCGCCAGCAGCCGGACAGAGAACACTGAAGCTTTCTTT.

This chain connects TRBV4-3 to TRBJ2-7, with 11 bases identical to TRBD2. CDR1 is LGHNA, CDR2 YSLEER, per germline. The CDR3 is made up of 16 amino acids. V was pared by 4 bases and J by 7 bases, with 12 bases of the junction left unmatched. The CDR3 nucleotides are TGCGCCAGCAGCCCATCTACTAGCGGGAGAAGTCGGGAGCAGTACTTC. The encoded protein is CASSPSTSGRSREQYF.

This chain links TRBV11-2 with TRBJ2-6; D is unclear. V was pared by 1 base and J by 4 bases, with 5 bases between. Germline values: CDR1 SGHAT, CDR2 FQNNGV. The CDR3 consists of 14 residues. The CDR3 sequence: CASSLVGGANVLTF. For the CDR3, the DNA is TGTGCCAGCAGCTTAGTCGGCGGGGCCAACGTCCTGACTTTC.

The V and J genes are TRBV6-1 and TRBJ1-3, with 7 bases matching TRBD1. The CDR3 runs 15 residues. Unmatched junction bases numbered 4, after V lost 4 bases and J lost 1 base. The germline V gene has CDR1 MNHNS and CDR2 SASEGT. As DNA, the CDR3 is TGTGCCAGCAGTGTTTCGACAGGGTCTGGAAACACCATATATTTT. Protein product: CASSVSTGSGNTIYF.

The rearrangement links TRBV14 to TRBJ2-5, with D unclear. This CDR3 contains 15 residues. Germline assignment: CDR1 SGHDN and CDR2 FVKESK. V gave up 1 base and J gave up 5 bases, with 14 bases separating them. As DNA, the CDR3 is TGTGCCAGCAGCCAAGGCAAACTTTCCGGCGAGACCCAGTACTTC. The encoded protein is CASSQGKLSGETQYF.

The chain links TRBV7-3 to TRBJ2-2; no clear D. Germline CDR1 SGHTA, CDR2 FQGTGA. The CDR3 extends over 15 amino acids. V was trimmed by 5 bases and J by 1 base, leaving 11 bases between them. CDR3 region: CASSALPKNTGELFF. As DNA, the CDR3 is TGTGCCAGCAGCGCCCTTCCGAAGAACACCGGGGAGCTGTTTTTT.

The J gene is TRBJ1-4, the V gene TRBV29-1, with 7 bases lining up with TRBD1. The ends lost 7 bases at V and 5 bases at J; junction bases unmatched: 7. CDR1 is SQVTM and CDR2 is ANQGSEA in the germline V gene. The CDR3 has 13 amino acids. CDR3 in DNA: TGCAGCGGTAAACAGGGGCCAAATGAAAAACTGTTTTTT. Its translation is CSGKQGPNEKLFF. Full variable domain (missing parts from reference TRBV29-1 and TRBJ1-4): SAVISQKPSRDICQRGTSLTIQCQVDSQVTMMFWYRQQPGQSLTLIATANQGSEATYESGFVIDKFPISRPNLTFSTLTVSNMSPEDSSIYLCSGKQGPNEKLFFGSGTQLSVL.

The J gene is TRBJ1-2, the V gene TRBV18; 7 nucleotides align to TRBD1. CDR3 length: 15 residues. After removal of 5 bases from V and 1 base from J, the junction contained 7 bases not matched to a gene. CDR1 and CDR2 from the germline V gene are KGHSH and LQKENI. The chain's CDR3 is CASSEGQPINYGYTF. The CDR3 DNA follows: TGTGCCAGCTCAGAGGGACAGCCGATTAACTATGGCTACACCTTC.

In nucleotides, the CDR3 is TGTGCCAGCCGAAGGGGGGACAGTGAGACCCAGTACTTC. It is translated as CASRRGDSETQYF. This rearrangement joins TRBV2 to TRBJ2-5; D perhaps matches TRBD1 (7 bases). V lost 8 bases and J 5 bases, leaving 15 bases between the germline ends. From germline, CDR1 is SNHLY and CDR2 FYNNEI. The length of the CDR3 is 13 residues. The whole variable domain, filled in from reference TRBV2 and TRBJ2-5, reads EPEVTQTPSHQVTQMGQEVILRCVPISNHLYFYWYRQILGQKVEFLVSFYNNEISEKSEIFDDQFSVERPDGSNFTLKIRSTKLEDSAMYFCASRRGDSETQYFGPGTRLLVL.

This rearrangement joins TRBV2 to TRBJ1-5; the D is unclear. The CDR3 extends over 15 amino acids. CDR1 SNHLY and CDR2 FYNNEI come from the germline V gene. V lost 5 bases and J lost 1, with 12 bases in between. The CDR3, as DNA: TGTGCCAGCAGTTTGACGGGGAGCAGCAATCAGCCCCAGCATTTT. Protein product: CASSLTGSSNQPQHF.

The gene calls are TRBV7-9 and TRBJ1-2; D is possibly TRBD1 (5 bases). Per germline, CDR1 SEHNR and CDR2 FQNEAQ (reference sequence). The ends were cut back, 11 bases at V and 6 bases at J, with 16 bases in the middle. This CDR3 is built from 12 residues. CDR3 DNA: TGTGCCGGGCAGGGAGCGGAGGATGGCTACACCTTC. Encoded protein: CAGQGAEDGYTF.

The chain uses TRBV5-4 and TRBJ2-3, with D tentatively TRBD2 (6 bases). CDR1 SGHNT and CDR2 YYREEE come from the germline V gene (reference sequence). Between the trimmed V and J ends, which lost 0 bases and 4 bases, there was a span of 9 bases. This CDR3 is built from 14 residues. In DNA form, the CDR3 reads TGTGCCAGCAGCTTGGGGGACTGGGCAGATACGCAGTATTTT. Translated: CASSLGDWADTQYF.

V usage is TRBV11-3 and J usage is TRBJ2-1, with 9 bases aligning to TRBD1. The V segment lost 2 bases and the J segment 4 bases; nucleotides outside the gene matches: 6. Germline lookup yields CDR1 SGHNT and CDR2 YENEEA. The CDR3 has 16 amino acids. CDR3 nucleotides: TGTGCCAGCAGCTTATCTATCGGACAGGGGTACAATGAGCAGTTCTTC. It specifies CASSLSIGQGYNEQFF.

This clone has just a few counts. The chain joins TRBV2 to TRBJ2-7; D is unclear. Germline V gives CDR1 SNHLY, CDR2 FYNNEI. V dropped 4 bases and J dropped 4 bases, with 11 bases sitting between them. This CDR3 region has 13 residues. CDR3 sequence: CASSVYRRYEQYF. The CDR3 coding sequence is TGTGCCAGCAGTGTGTATCGTCGATACGAGCAGTACTTC.

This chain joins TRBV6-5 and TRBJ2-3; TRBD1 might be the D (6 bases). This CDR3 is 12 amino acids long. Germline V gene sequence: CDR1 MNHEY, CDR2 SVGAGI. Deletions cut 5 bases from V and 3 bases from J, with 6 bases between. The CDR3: CASSRGTDTQYF. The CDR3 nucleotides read TGTGCCAGCAGTAGGGGGACAGATACGCAGTATTTT.

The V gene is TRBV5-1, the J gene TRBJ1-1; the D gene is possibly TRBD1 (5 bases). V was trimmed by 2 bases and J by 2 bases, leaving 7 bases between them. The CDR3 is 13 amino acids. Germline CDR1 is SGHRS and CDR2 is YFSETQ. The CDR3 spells CASSFGGNTEAFF. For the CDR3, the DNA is TGCGCCAGCAGCTTCGGGGGAAACACTGAAGCTTTCTTT.

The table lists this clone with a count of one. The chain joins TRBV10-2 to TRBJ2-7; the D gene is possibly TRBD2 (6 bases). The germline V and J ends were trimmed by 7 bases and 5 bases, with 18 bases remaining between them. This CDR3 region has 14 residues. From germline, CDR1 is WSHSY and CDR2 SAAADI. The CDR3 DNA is TGCGCCAGCACGCCTTTCGGGAGCTCGAACGAGCAGTACTTC. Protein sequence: CASTPFGSSNEQYF.

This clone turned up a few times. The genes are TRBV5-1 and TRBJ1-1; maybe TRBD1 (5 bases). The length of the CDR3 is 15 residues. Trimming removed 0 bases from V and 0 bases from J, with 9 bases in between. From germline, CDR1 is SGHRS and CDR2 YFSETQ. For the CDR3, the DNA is TGCGCCAGCAGCTTGGGGGCAGGGATGAACACTGAAGCTTTCTTT. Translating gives CASSLGAGMNTEAFF.

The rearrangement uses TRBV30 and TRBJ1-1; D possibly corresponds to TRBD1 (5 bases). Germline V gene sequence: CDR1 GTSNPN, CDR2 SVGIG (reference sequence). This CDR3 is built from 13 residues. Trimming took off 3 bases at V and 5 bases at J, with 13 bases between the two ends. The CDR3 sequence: CAWREDRGTEAFF. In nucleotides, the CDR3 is TGTGCCTGGAGGGAAGACAGAGGGACTGAAGCTTTCTTT.

CDR3 sequence: CASSLRPEPNYGYTF. The CDR3 DNA reads as TGTGCCAGCAGTTTGAGGCCAGAGCCTAACTATGGCTACACCTTC. The chain carries TRBV27 and TRBJ1-2; D is ambiguous. From germline, CDR1 is MNHEY and CDR2 SMNVEV (reference sequence). V was shortened by 3 bases and J by 0 bases, with 11 bases between the two germline ends. The CDR3 length is 15 residues.

The CDR3 sequence: CASSEAGEATDTQYF. The DNA of the CDR3 is TGTGCCAGCAGTGAAGCGGGAGAGGCCACAGATACGCAGTATTTT. This sequence joins TRBV6-1 and TRBJ2-3; weak D call: TRBD2 (5 bases). V was pared by 0 bases and J by 2 bases, with 9 bases between. The CDR3 covers 15 residues. Germline V CDR1 and CDR2: MNHNS, SASEGT.